This T cell receptor (beta chain) was identified in a study of PD-1 blockade in classical Hodgkin lymphoma. Germline lookup yields CDR1 MGHDK and CDR2 SYGVNS. Trimming removed 2 bases from V and 5 bases from J, with 3 bases in between. The CDR3 length is 11 residues. Autologous stem cell transplantation was followed by relapse in every patient, and brentuximab vedotin exposure varied. Libraries were prepared by immunoSEQ multiplex PCR; TCRdb keeps only in-frame clonotypes and omits some of them. This table holds tens of thousands of clones, roughly 73% found once. The input for sequencing was peripheral blood mononuclear cells (PBMCs), taken at baseline. This TCR was sampled from a human donor with classical Hodgkin lymphoma. The chain employs TRBV25-1 and TRBJ1-1; D gene uncertain. CDR3 nucleotides: TGTGCCAGCAGTGAAATGACTGAAGCTTTCTTT. This encodes CASSEMTEAFF.